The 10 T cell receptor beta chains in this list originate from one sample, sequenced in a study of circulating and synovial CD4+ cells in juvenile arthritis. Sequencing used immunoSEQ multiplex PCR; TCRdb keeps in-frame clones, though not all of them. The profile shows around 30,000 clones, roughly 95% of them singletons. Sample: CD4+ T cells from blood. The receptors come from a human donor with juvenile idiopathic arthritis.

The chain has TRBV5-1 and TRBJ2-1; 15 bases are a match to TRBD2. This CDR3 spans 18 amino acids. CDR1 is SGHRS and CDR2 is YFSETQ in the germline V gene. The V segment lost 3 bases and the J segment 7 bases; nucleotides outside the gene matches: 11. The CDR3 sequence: CASSSGTSGRIFLNEQFF. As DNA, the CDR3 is TGCGCCAGCAGCTCTGGGACTAGCGGGAGGATATTCCTGAATGAGCAGTTCTTC. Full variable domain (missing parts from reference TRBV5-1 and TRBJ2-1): KAGVTQTPRYLIKTRGQQVTLSCSPISGHRSVSWYQQTPGQGLQFLFEYFSETQRNKGNFPGRFSGRQFSNSRSEMNVSTLELGDSALYLCASSSGTSGRIFLNEQFFGPGTRLTVL.

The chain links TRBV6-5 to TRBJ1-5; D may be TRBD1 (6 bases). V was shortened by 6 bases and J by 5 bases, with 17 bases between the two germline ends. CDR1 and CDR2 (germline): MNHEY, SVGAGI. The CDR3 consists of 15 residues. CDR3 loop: CASRPLSGGHQPQHF. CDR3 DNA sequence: TGTGCCAGCAGACCACTTAGCGGGGGGCATCAGCCCCAGCATTTT.

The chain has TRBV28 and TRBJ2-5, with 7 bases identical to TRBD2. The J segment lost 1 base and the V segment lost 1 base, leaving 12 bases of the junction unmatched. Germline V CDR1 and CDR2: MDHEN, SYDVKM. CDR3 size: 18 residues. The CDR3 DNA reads TGTGCCAGCAGTTTATTTCAGCGGTTGGGCGGGGGCCAAGAGACCCAGTACTTC. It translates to CASSLFQRLGGGQETQYF.

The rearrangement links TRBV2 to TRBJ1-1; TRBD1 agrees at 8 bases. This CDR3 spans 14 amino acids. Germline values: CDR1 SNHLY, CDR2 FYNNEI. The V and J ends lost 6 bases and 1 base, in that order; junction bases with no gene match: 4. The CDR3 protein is CASRSGTGNTEAFF. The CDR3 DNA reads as TGTGCCAGCAGGTCCGGGACAGGGAACACTGAAGCTTTCTTT.

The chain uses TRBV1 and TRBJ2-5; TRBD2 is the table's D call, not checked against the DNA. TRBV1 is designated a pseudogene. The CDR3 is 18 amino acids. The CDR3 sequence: CTSSQDLPGLALKETQYF. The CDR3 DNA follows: TGCACCAGCAGCCAAGATCTACCTGGACTAGCTCTGAAAGAGACCCAGTACTTC.

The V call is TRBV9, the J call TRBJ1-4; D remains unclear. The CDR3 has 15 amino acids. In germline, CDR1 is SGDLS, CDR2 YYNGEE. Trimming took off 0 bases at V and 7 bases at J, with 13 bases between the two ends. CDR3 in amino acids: CASSVDEGSSEKLFF. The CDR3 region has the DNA TGTGCCAGCAGCGTAGATGAAGGGAGTAGTGAAAAACTGTTTTTT.

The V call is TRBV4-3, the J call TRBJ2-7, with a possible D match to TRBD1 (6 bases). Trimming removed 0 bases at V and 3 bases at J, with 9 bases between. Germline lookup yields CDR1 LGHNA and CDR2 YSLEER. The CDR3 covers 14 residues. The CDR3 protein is CASSQEGRGYEQYF. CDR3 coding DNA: TGCGCCAGCAGCCAAGAGGGCAGGGGCTACGAGCAGTACTTC.

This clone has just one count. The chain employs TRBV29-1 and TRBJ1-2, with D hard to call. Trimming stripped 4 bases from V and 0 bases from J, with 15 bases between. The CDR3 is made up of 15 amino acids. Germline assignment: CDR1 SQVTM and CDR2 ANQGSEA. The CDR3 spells CSVVGRLATNYGYTF. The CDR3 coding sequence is TGCAGCGTTGTAGGGAGACTGGCCACTAACTATGGCTACACCTTC.

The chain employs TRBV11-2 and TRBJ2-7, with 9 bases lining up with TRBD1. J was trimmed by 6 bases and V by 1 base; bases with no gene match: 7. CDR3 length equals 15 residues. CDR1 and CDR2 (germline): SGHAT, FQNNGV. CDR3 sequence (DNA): TGTGCCAGCAGCTTAGCGGGGACAGGGAGCGGCGAGCAGTACTTC. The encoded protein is CASSLAGTGSGEQYF.

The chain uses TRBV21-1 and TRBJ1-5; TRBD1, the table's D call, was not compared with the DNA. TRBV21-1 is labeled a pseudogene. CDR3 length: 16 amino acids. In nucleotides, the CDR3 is TGTGCCAGCAGCAGAGAGAGATCAGGGCGGAATCAGCCCCAGCATTTT. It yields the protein CASSRERSGRNQPQHF.